The rows below give T cell receptor beta chains drawn from one sample of a study of blood T cell repertoires in COVID-19. The assay was immunoSEQ multiplex PCR, and TCRdb's table has in-frame clones only and misses some. The data contain some 200,000 clones, 83% of them singletons. Sequencing input: PBMCs or T cells enriched from blood (not recorded which). These receptors were collected from a woman between 50 and 59 years old who had been exposed to COVID-19. The CDR3 runs from the conserved cysteine through the conserved F or W. A D gene is named only where the DNA matches it firmly. Clone size appears in some rows only: once, few, many, or a class for an expanded clone.

clone_size | j_call | d_call | v_call | cdr3_nt | cdr3_aa
few | TRBJ1-6 | TRBD1 | TRBV5-5 | TGTGCCAGCAGCTACCGGACAGGGCCCAATTCACCCCTCCACTTT | CASSYRTGPNSPLHF
- | TRBJ2-7 | - | TRBV3-1/TRBV3-2 | TGTGCCAGCAGCCTCTCACAGGGCAAAGTGGACGAGCAGTACTTC | CASSLSQGKVDEQYF
once | TRBJ1-3 | - | TRBV11-2 | TGTGCCAGCAGCTTAGATCCCGTTGACACCATATATTTT | CASSLDPVDTIYF
- | TRBJ1-5 | - | TRBV19 | TGTGCCAGTAGTCCACTCGGACTTTCTTATCAGCCCCAGCATTTT | CASSPLGLSYQPQHF
- | TRBJ1-5 | - | TRBV5-1 | TGCGCCAGCAGCCTCCACGGACAGAGCAATCAGCCCCAGCATTTT | CASSLHGQSNQPQHF
- | TRBJ2-3 | TRBD2 | TRBV10-2 | TGCGCCAGCAGTGAGAGGCAGGGAGGGCATACGCAGTATTTT | CASSERQGGHTQYF
- | TRBJ2-1 | - | TRBV7-6 | TGTGCCAGCAGCTTAGCTAGTAGGGGTGAGCAGTTCTTC | CASSLASRGEQFF
- | TRBJ1-6 | TRBD1 | TRBV5-4 | TGTGCCAGCAGCTCATTTGACAGGGCCGGATCCTATAATTCACCCCTCCACTTT | CASSSFDRAGSYNSPLHF
- | TRBJ2-3 | - | TRBV15 | TGTGCCACCAGCAGCTTGACAGATACGCAGTATTTT | CATSSLTDTQYF
once | TRBJ2-1 | TRBD1 | TRBV3-1/TRBV3-2 | TGTGCCAGCAGCCAAGATGGGACAGCCTACAATGAGCAGTTCTTC | CASSQDGTAYNEQFF
- | TRBJ1-1 | - | TRBV13 | TGTGCCAGCAGCGTGAGGCGGGCCCCCTCGAGACCAGAAGCTTTCTTT | CASSVRRAPSRPEAFF
once | TRBJ2-3 | TRBD2 | TRBV5-1 | TGCGCCAGCAGCTTGGGGGTTGGTAGCGGGGACTCTCGGGGGACGCAGTATTTT | CASSLGVGSGDSRGTQYF
once | TRBJ2-3 | TRBD2 | TRBV7-6 | TGTGCCAGCAGCTTAGGCGGGGGGGCTTGGACAGATACGCAGTATTTT | CASSLGGGAWTDTQYF
few | TRBJ1-2 | TRBD1 | TRBV10-3 | TGTGCCATCAGTCGGGACAGGGAGGACTATGGCTACACCTTC | CAISRDREDYGYTF
- | TRBJ2-1 | TRBD1 | TRBV28 | TGTGCCAGCAGAAGCCGGGACAGCAACTACAATGAGCAGTTCTTC | CASRSRDSNYNEQFF
- | TRBJ1-2 | - | TRBV5-1 | TGCGCCAGCAGCTTGCAGGGGACCTACACCTTC | CASSLQGTYTF